Shown below are 4 T cell receptor beta chains from a single sample sequenced in a study of blood T cell repertoires in COVID-19. Measured with immunoSEQ multiplex PCR; TCRdb has only the in-frame clones, and not every one. The repertoire has about 310,000 clones, around 90% of them found once; the top ten carry roughly 1%. Sequencing input: peripheral blood. The receptors shown here come from a middle-aged woman with COVID-19, enrolled during active disease.

This CDR3 reads CASSLGGSSGNTIYF. The CDR3 DNA is TGTGCCAGCAGCCTCGGAGGGAGCTCTGGAAACACCATATATTTT. The rearrangement links TRBV5-4 to TRBJ1-3; D gene uncertain. Trimming left V 4 bases short and J 0 bases short, with 11 bases between. Germline loops: CDR1 SGHNT, CDR2 YYREEE (reference sequence). This CDR3 has 15 amino acids.

The gene calls are TRBV7-2 and TRBJ2-4, with a tentative D call TRBD1 (5 bases). The germline V and J ends were trimmed by 3 bases and 3 bases, with 9 bases remaining between them. The CDR3 sequence is 14 residues long. Germline V gene lookup returns CDR1 SGHTA and CDR2 FQGNSA. The CDR3 region is CASSFDSNKNIQYF. In nucleotides, the CDR3 is TGTGCCAGCAGCTTCGACAGCAACAAAAACATTCAGTACTTC. The variable domain in full, completed from reference TRBV7-2 and TRBJ2-4, reads GAGVSQSPSNKVTEKGKDVELRCDPISGHTALYWYRQSLGQGLEFLIYFQGNSAPDKSGLPSDRFSAERTGGSVSTLTIQRTQQEDSAVYLCASSFDSNKNIQYFGAGTRLSVL.

This sequence joins TRBV4-3 and TRBJ2-7; the D is unclear. Between the trimmed V and J ends, which lost 1 base and 1 base, there was a span of 8 bases. The V gene's germline CDR1 is LGHNA and CDR2 YSLEER. The CDR3 extends over 14 amino acids. The CDR3 nucleotides read TGCGCCAGCAGCCAAGTTGGCGGATCCTACGAGCAGTACTTC. It specifies CASSQVGGSYEQYF.

This chain uses TRBV30 with TRBJ1-2; TRBD1 aligns across 9 bases. The trim removed 1 base at V and 6 bases at J, leaving 6 bases unmatched. This CDR3 is 14 amino acids long. Germline lookup yields CDR1 GTSNPN and CDR2 SVGIG (reference sequence). The CDR3 spells CAWSELRTGDGYTF. The CDR3 DNA is TGTGCCTGGAGTGAGCTCCGGACAGGGGATGGCTACACCTTC. The complete variable domain, with remaining parts taken from reference TRBV30 and TRBJ1-2, reads SQTIHQWPATLVQPVGSPLSLECTVEGTSNPNLYWYRQAAGRGLQLLFYSVGIGQISSEVPQNLSASRPQDRQFILSSKKLLLSDSGFYLCAWSELRTGDGYTFGSGTRLTVV.